Listed below are T cell receptor beta chains from one sample, sequenced in a study of CD4 T cells in relation to SARS-CoV-2 and coronaviruses. Sequencing was performed with immunoSEQ multiplex PCR; in TCRdb, only in-frame clones are kept and a portion is missing. Of around 25,000 clones in the sample, more than 60% were seen once. Their antigens are not known. Sequences were obtained from CD4+ T cells from PBMCs, cultured in vitro. The receptors originated from a human donor in good health. CDR3s include the opening cysteine and the closing phenylalanine or tryptophan. Each record gives: clone size, D gene, J gene, V gene, CDR3 DNA, CDR3 protein. The D gene is left open where the match is weak. Not all rows give a size; the values are once, few, many and, for expanded clones, a class.

clone_size: few
d_call: NA
j_call: TRBJ1-2
v_call: TRBV5-4
cdr3_nt: TGTGCCAGCAGCTATCAGACAGCCCGCTATGGCTACACCTTC
cdr3_aa: CASSYQTARYGYTF

clone_size: few
d_call: NA
j_call: TRBJ2-2
v_call: TRBV10-3
cdr3_nt: TGTGCCATCAGTGAGTCGGGGGGCCTAACCGGGGAGCTGTTTTTT
cdr3_aa: CAISESGGLTGELFF

clone_size: NA
d_call: TRBD1
j_call: TRBJ2-7
v_call: TRBV5-1
cdr3_nt: TGCGCCAGCAGCTTCAACCGGGACAGCTTCGAGCAGTACTTC
cdr3_aa: CASSFNRDSFEQYF

clone_size: once
d_call: NA
j_call: TRBJ2-7
v_call: TRBV6-5
cdr3_nt: TGTGCCAGCAGTTACTCCGGGATCTCCTACGAGCAGTACTTC
cdr3_aa: CASSYSGISYEQYF

clone_size: once
d_call: TRBD2
j_call: TRBJ2-7
v_call: TRBV28
cdr3_nt: TGTGCCAGCAGGCAAGCGGGACTAAGGCAGTACTTC
cdr3_aa: CASRQAGLRQYF

clone_size: NA
d_call: TRBD1
j_call: TRBJ2-1
v_call: TRBV4-2
cdr3_nt: TGTGCCAGCAGCCAAGGGACAGGGGGCTACAATGAGCAGTTCTTC
cdr3_aa: CASSQGTGGYNEQFF

clone_size: few
d_call: TRBD1
j_call: TRBJ1-3
v_call: TRBV19
cdr3_nt: TGTGCCAGTAAAGACACAGGGGGCAGAAGCACCATATATTTT
cdr3_aa: CASKDTGGRSTIYF

clone_size: NA
d_call: NA
j_call: TRBJ2-1
v_call: TRBV25-1
cdr3_nt: TGTGCCAGCACCGGAACAAACAATGAGCAGTTCTTC
cdr3_aa: CASTGTNNEQFF

clone_size: NA
d_call: NA
j_call: TRBJ2-2
v_call: TRBV6-5
cdr3_nt: TGTGCCAGCAGTTACTCGATGGGGGTCGGCACCGGGGAGCTGTTTTTT
cdr3_aa: CASSYSMGVGTGELFF

clone_size: few
d_call: NA
j_call: TRBJ1-2
v_call: TRBV19
cdr3_nt: TGTGCCAGTAGTATGATCAGGCGGGGGGATGGCTACACCTTC
cdr3_aa: CASSMIRRGDGYTF

clone_size: few
d_call: TRBD1
j_call: TRBJ2-5
v_call: TRBV5-4
cdr3_nt: TGTGCCAGCAGCTTGGGGGGACAGGGAGGAGAGACCCAGTACTTC
cdr3_aa: CASSLGGQGGETQYF

clone_size: NA
d_call: TRBD2
j_call: TRBJ2-1
v_call: TRBV24-1
cdr3_nt: TGTGCCACCAGTGATGGGGGTCTAGCGGTCCATGAGCAGTTCTTC
cdr3_aa: CATSDGGLAVHEQFF

clone_size: NA
d_call: NA
j_call: TRBJ2-6
v_call: TRBV27
cdr3_nt: TGTGCCAGCAGTAGACACAGGGTCTCTGGGGCCAACGTCCTGACTTTC
cdr3_aa: CASSRHRVSGANVLTF

clone_size: NA
d_call: NA
j_call: TRBJ2-7
v_call: TRBV10-3
cdr3_nt: TGTGCCATCAGTGACATAAGGGTGGGCCTGGGCGAGCAGTACTTC
cdr3_aa: CAISDIRVGLGEQYF

clone_size: NA
d_call: TRBD1
j_call: TRBJ1-1
v_call: TRBV19
cdr3_nt: TGTGCCAGTAGCCCCGACAGGGCTGAAGCTTTCTTT
cdr3_aa: CASSPDRAEAFF

clone_size: NA
d_call: NA
j_call: TRBJ1-2
v_call: TRBV12-3/TRBV12-4
cdr3_nt: TGTGCCAGCACGGGTGCTTGGGGCTACACCTTC
cdr3_aa: CASTGAWGYTF

clone_size: once
d_call: TRBD1
j_call: TRBJ2-7
v_call: TRBV9
cdr3_nt: TGTGCCAGCAGCCCGGTACCGGGACAGGGAATCTACGAGCAGTACTTC
cdr3_aa: CASSPVPGQGIYEQYF

clone_size: NA
d_call: TRBD1
j_call: TRBJ1-2
v_call: TRBV10-3
cdr3_nt: TGTGCCATCAGCGGGACAGGGAATAACTATGGCTACACCTTC
cdr3_aa: CAISGTGNNYGYTF

clone_size: NA
d_call: NA
j_call: TRBJ1-1
v_call: TRBV27
cdr3_nt: TGTGCCAGCACCCCCAGGGGTAGCTTTATGAACACTGAAGCTTTCTTT
cdr3_aa: CASTPRGSFMNTEAFF

clone_size: NA
d_call: NA
j_call: TRBJ2-7
v_call: TRBV30
cdr3_nt: TGTGCCTGGATGCACTCGAGCTCCTACGAGCAGTACTTC
cdr3_aa: CAWMHSSSYEQYF

clone_size: once
d_call: NA
j_call: TRBJ2-1
v_call: TRBV5-1
cdr3_nt: TGCGCCAGCAGCTTGGAGGGTGAGCAGTTCTTC
cdr3_aa: CASSLEGEQFF

clone_size: NA
d_call: TRBD1
j_call: TRBJ1-2
v_call: TRBV4-1
cdr3_nt: TGCGCCAGCAGCCATGTTACGGGACAGGGGAAGGGTTATGGCTACACCTTC
cdr3_aa: CASSHVTGQGKGYGYTF